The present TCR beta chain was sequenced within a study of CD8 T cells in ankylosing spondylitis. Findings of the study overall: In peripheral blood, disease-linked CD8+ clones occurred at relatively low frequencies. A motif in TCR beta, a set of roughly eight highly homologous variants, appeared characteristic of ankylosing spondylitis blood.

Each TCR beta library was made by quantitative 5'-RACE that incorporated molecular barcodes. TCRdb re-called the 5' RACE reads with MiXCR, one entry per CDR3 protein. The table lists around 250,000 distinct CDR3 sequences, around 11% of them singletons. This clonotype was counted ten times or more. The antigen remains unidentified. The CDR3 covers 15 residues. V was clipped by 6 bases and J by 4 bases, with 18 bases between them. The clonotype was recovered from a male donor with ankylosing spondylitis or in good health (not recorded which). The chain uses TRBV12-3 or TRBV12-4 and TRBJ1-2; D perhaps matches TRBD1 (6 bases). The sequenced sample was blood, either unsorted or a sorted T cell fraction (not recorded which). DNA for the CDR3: TGTGCCAGCAGCCGGCAGGGGATGGGGGGCTATGGCTACACCTTC. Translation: CASSRQGMGGYGYTF.